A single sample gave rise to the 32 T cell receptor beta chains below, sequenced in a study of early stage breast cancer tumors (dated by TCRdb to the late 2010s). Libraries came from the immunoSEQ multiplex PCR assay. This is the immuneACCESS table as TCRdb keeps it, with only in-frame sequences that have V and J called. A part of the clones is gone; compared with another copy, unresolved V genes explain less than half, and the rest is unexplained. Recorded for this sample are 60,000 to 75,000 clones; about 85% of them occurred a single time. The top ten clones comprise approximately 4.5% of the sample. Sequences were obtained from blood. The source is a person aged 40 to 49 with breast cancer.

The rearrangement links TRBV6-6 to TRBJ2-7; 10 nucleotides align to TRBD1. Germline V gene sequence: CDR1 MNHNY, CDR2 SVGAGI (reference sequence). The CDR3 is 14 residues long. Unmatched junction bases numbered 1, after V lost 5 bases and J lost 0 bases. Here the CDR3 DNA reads TGTGCCAGCAGTGGACAGGGGGACTCCTACGAGCAGTACTTC. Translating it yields CASSGQGDSYEQYF.

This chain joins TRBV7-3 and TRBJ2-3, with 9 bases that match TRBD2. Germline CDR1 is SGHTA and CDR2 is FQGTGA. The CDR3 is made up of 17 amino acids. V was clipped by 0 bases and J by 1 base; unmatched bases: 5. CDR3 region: CASSLTGAGGRTDTQYF. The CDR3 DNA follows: TGTGCCAGCAGCTTAACCGGGGCGGGAGGGCGCACAGATACGCAGTATTTT.

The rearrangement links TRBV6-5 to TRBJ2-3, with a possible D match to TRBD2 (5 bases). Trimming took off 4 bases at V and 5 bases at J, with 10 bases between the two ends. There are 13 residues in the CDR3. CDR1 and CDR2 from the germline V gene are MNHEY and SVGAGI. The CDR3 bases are TGTGCCAGCAGTTCGAGGGTAGGAGATACGCAGTATTTT. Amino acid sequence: CASSSRVGDTQYF.

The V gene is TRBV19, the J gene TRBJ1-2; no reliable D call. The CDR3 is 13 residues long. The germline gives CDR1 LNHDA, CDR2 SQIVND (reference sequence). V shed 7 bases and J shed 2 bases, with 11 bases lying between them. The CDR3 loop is CASTIRENYGYTF. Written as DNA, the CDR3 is TGTGCCAGTACCATAAGGGAGAACTATGGCTACACCTTC.

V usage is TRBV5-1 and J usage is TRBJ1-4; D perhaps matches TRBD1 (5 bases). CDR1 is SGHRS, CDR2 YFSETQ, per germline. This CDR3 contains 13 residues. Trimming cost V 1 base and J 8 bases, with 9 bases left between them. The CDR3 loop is CASSLKTAEKLFF. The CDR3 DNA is TGCGCCAGCAGCTTGAAGACAGCAGAAAAACTGTTTTTT.

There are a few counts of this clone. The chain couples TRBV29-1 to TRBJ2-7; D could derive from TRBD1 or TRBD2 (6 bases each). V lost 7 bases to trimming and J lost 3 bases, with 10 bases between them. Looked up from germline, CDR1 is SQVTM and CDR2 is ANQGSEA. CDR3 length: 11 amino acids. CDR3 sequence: CSAGDIYEQYF. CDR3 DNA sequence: TGCAGCGCGGGGGACATCTACGAGCAGTACTTC.

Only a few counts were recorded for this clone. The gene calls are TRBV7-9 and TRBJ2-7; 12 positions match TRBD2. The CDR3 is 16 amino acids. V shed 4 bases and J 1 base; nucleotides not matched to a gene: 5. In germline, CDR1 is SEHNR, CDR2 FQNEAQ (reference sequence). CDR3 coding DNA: TGTGCCAGCAGCTCCTCACTAGCGGGAGGTTCCTACGAGCAGTACTTC. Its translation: CASSSSLAGGSYEQYF. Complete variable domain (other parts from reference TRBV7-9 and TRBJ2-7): DTGVSQNPRHKITKRGQNVTFRCDPISEHNRLYWYRQTLGQGPEFLTYFQNEAQLEKSRLLSDRFSAERPKGSFSTLEIQRTEQGDSAMYLCASSSSLAGGSYEQYFGPGTRLTVT.

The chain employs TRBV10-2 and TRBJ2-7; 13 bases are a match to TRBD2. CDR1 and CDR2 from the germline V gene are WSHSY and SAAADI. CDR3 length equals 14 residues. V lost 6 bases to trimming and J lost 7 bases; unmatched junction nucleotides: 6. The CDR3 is CASSRTSGRWEQYF. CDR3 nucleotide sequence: TGCGCCAGCAGCCGGACTAGCGGGAGATGGGAGCAGTACTTC.

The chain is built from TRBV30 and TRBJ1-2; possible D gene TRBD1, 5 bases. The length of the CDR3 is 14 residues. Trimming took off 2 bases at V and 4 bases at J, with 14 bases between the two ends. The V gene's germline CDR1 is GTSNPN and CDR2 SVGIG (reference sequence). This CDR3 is CAWSPRGGLYGYTF. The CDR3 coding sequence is TGTGCCTGGAGTCCTAGGGGAGGGCTCTATGGCTACACCTTC.

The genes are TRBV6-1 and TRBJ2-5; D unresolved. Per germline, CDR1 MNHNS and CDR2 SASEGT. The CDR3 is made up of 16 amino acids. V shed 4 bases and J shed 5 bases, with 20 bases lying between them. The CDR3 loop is CASSGTQIGDRETQYF. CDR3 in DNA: TGTGCCAGCAGTGGAACCCAAATAGGCGATCGGGAGACCCAGTACTTC.

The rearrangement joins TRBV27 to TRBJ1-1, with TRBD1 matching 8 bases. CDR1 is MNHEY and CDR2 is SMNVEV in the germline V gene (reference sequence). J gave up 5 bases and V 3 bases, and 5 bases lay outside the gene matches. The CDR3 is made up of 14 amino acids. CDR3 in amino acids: CASSLDRERTEAFF. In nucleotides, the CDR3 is TGTGCCAGCAGTTTGGACAGGGAGAGGACTGAAGCTTTCTTT.

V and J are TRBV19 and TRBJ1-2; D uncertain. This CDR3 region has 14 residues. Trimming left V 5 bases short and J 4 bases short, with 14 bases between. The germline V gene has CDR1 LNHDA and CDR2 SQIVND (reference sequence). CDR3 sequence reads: CASSSLVLTYGYTF. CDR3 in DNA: TGTGCCAGTAGTTCCCTGGTTCTTACCTATGGCTACACCTTC. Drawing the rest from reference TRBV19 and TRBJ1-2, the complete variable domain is DGGITQSPKYLFRKEGQNVTLSCEQNLNHDAMYWYRQDPGQGLRLIYYSQIVNDFQKGDIAEGYSVSREKKESFPLTVTSAQKNPTAFYLCASSSLVLTYGYTFGSGTRLTVV.

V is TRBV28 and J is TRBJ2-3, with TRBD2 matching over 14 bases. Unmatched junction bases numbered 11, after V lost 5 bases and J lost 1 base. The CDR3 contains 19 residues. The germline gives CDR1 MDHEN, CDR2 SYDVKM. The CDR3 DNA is TGTGCCAGCAGTAAGGGACTAGCGGGAGCCGCGTGGGGCACAGATACGCAGTATTTT. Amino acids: CASSKGLAGAAWGTDTQYF.

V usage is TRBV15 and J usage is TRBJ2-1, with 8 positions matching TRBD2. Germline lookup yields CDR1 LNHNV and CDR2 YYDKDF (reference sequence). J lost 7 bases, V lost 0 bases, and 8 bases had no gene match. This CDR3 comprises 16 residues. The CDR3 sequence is CATSRDRGGPVNEQFF. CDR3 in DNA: TGTGCCACCAGCAGAGATCGGGGGGGGCCGGTAAATGAGCAGTTCTTC.

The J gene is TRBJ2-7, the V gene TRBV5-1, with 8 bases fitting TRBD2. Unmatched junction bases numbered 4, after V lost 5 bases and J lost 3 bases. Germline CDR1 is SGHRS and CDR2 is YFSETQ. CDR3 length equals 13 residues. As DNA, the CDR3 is TGCGCCAGCAGTACGGGGGGGGGCTACGAGCAGTACTTC. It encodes CASSTGGGYEQYF.

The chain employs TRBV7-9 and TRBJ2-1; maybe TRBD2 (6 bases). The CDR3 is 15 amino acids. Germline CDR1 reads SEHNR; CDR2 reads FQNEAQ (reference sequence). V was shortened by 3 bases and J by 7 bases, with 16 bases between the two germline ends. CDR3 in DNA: TGTGCCAGCAGCTTGGGGGTCGGAGGGAGTAATGAGCAGTTCTTC. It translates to CASSLGVGGSNEQFF.

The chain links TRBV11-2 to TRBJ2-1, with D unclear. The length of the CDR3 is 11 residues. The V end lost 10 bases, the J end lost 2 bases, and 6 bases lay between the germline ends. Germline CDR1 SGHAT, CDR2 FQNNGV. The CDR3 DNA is TGTGCCAAAGGAGCCTACAATGAGCAGTTCTTC. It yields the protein CAKGAYNEQFF.

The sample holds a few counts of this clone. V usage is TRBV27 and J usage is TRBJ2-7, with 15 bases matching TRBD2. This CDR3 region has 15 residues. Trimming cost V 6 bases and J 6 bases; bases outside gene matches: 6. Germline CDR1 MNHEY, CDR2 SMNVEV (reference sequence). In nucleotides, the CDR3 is TGTGCCAGCAGCTCCGGGACTAGCGGGAGGAGCGAGCAGTACTTC. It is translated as CASSSGTSGRSEQYF.

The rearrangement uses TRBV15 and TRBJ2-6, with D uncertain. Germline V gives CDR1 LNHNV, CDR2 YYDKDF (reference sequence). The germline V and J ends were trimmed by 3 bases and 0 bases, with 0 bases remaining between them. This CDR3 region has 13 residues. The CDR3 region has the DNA TGTGCCACCAGCAGCTCTGGGGCCAACGTCCTGACTTTC. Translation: CATSSSGANVLTF.

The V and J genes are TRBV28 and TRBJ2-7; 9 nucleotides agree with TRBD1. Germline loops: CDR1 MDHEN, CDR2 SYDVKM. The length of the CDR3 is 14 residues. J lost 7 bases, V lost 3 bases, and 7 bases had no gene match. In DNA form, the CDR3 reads TGTGCCAGCAGTTTGGGACAGGGTCTAAGAGAGCAGTACTTC. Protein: CASSLGQGLREQYF.

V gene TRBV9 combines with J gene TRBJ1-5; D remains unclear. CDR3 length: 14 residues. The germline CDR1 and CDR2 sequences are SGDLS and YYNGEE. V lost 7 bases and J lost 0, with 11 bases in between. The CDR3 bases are TGTGCCAGCGGGGAAGAAGATAGCAATCAGCCCCAGCATTTT. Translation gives CASGEEDSNQPQHF.

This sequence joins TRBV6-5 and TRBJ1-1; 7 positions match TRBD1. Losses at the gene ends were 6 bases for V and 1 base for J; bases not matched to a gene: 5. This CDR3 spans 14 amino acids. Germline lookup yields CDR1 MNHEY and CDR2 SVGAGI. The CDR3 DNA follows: TGTGCCAGCAGAGAAAACAGGGGGAACACTGAAGCTTTCTTT. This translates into CASRENRGNTEAFF.

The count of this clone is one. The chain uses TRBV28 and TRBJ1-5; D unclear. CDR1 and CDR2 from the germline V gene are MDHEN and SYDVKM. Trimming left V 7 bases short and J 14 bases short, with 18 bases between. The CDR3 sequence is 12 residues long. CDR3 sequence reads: CASTLGRTPKHF. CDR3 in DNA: TGTGCCAGCACCCTCGGGCGGACGCCTAAGCATTTT.

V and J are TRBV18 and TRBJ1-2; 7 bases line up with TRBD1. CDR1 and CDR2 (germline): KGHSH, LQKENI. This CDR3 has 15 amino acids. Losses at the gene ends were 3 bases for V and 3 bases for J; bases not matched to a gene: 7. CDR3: CASSPYRTGDYGYTF. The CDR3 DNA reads TGTGCCAGCTCACCTTACCGGACAGGAGACTATGGCTACACCTTC.

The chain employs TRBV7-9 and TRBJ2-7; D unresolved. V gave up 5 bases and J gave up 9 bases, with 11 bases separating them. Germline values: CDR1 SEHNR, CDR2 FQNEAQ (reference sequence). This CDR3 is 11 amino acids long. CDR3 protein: CASSTQRGQYF. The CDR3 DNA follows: TGTGCCAGCAGCACGCAGCGTGGGCAGTACTTC.

The CDR3 region is CAIGLGGSTDTQYF. The CDR3 DNA reads TGTGCCATCGGGCTCGGCGGGAGCACAGATACGCAGTATTTT. V is TRBV10-3 and J is TRBJ2-3, with TRBD2 as a possible D gene (5 bases). V lost 8 bases, J lost 0 bases, and 12 bases lay in between. Germline loops: CDR1 ENHRY, CDR2 SYGVKD. There are 14 residues in the CDR3.

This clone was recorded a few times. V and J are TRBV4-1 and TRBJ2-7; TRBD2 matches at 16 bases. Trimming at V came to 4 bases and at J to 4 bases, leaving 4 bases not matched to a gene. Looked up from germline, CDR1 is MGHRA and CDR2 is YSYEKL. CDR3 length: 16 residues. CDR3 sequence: CASSRGTSGREYEQYF. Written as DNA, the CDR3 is TGCGCCAGCAGCCGCGGGACTAGCGGGAGGGAGTACGAGCAGTACTTC.

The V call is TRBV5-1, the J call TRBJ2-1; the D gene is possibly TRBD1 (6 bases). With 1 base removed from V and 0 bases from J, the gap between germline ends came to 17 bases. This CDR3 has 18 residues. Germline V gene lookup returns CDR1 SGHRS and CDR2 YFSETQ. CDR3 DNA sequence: TGCGCCAGCAGCTTGAGGAGTACAGGGTTAGGCTCCTACAATGAGCAGTTCTTC. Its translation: CASSLRSTGLGSYNEQFF.

CDR3 sequence: CASSLLASYNEQFF. The CDR3 bases are TGTGCCAGCAGCTTATTGGCCTCATACAATGAGCAGTTCTTC. V and J are TRBV7-9 and TRBJ2-1; D unclear. CDR3 length equals 14 residues. V gave up 2 bases and J gave up 4 bases, with 9 bases separating them. CDR1 is SEHNR and CDR2 is FQNEAQ in the germline V gene (reference sequence).

The CDR3 DNA sequence: TGTGCCAGCAGCTTATCGGGTAAAGGCGAGACCCAGTACTTC. Translation: CASSLSGKGETQYF. V usage is TRBV13 and J usage is TRBJ2-5, with no clear D. The germline V gene encodes CDR1 PRHDT and CDR2 FYEKMQ (reference sequence). V was trimmed by 2 bases and J by 5 bases, leaving 12 bases between them. The CDR3 has 14 amino acids.

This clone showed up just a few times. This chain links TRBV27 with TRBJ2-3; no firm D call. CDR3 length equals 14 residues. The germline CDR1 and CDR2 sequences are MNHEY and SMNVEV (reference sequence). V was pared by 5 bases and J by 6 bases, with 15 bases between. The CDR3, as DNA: TGTGCCAGCAGTACACGGACGAGCTCCGATACGCAGTATTTT. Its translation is CASSTRTSSDTQYF.

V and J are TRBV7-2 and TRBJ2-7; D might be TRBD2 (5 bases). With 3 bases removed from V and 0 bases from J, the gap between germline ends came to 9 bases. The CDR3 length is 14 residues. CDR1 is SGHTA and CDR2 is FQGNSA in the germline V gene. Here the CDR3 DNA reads TGTGCCAGCAGCTTCGACTATGGCTCCTACGAGCAGTACTTC. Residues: CASSFDYGSYEQYF.